The next 31 T cell receptor beta chains were all read from a single sample in a study of cytomegalovirus exposure and HLA in healthy donors (dated by TCRdb to about 2017). The library relied on the immunoSEQ multiplex PCR assay. For the multiplex PCR, a mixture combining 60 forward primers for TCR Vbeta segments and 13 reverse primers for TCR Jbeta segments was used. TCRdb's version of the immuneACCESS table is confined to in-frame rearrangements and falls short of the full clone set. An unresolved V gene accounts for under half of the shortfall where checked; the remainder is of unknown origin. Per the sample table, the count is some 200,000 clones. The ten top clones hold around 1.1% of the sample. The sequenced sample consisted of PBMCs. These receptor sequences come from a girl aged 2 to 9 in good health and CMV-seropositive.

The chain recombines TRBV5-1 with TRBJ1-1; 9 bases match TRBD1. The V gene end was trimmed by 3 bases and the J gene end by 1 base; junction bases not matched to a gene: 16. Looked up from germline, CDR1 is SGHRS and CDR2 is YFSETQ. The CDR3 has 19 amino acids. In DNA form, the CDR3 reads TGCGCCAGCAGCTCTGTCCCTTTGAACAGGGGGCTGGGGAACACTGAAGCTTTCTTT. Protein sequence: CASSSVPLNRGLGNTEAFF. Looking up the rest from reference TRBV5-1 and TRBJ1-1 gives the full variable domain: KAGVTQTPRYLIKTRGQQVTLSCSPISGHRSVSWYQQTPGQGLQFLFEYFSETQRNKGNFPGRFSGRQFSNSRSEMNVSTLELGDSALYLCASSSVPLNRGLGNTEAFFGQGTRLTVV.

The chain links TRBV28 to TRBJ1-5, with TRBD1 as a possible D gene (5 bases). The V end was cut by 3 bases, the J end by 4 bases, with 25 bases between. The CDR3 covers 19 residues. The V gene's germline CDR1 is MDHEN and CDR2 SYDVKM. The CDR3 protein is CASSFIGGLGMGSNQPQHF. The CDR3 coding sequence is TGTGCCAGCAGTTTTATTGGGGGGTTGGGGATGGGGAGTAATCAGCCCCAGCATTTT.

V usage is TRBV7-9 and J usage is TRBJ2-7, with TRBD1 matching over 9 bases. V gave up 3 bases and J gave up 7 bases; unmatched junction bases: 13. From germline, CDR1 is SEHNR and CDR2 FQNEAQ (reference sequence). The CDR3 covers 16 residues. The CDR3 is CASSFPRIQGAGEQYF. The CDR3 bases are TGTGCCAGCAGCTTTCCCCGGATACAGGGGGCTGGTGAGCAGTACTTC.

This chain joins TRBV28 and TRBJ2-1, with 7 bases fitting TRBD2. V lost 1 base to trimming and J lost 9 bases; unmatched junction nucleotides: 15. This CDR3 has 17 amino acids. Germline V CDR1 and CDR2: MDHEN, SYDVKM. The DNA of the CDR3 is TGTGCCAGCAGTTTATCCTCCGGGCGGGAGATCGGAGGTGAGCAGTTCTTC. This codes for CASSLSSGREIGGEQFF. The whole variable domain, filled in from reference TRBV28 and TRBJ2-1, reads DVKVTQSSRYLVKRTGEKVFLECVQDMDHENMFWYRQDPGLGLRLIYFSYDVKMKEKGDIPEGYSVSREKKERFSLILESASTNQTSMYLCASSLSSGREIGGEQFFGPGTRLTVL.

The chain recombines TRBV28 with TRBJ1-3; 7 nucleotides line up with TRBD1. The CDR3 is 16 amino acids. Germline CDR1 MDHEN, CDR2 SYDVKM. With V trimmed by 8 bases and J by 0 bases, 10 bases remained unmatched. For the CDR3, the DNA is TGTGCCAGCTGGGGAATCGACAGGGACTCTGGAAACACCATATATTTT. It codes for CASWGIDRDSGNTIYF.

This chain uses TRBV28 with TRBJ1-5, with D unclear. Germline CDR1 reads MDHEN; CDR2 reads SYDVKM. V was pared by 5 bases and J by 5 bases, with 13 bases between. The CDR3 runs to 14 residues. The CDR3 nucleotides are TGTGCCAGCAGTACCTTCGGGAGGGATCAGCCCCAGCATTTT. Protein sequence: CASSTFGRDQPQHF. The variable domain in full, with the rest retrieved from reference TRBV28 and TRBJ1-5, is DVKVTQSSRYLVKRTGEKVFLECVQDMDHENMFWYRQDPGLGLRLIYFSYDVKMKEKGDIPEGYSVSREKKERFSLILESASTNQTSMYLCASSTFGRDQPQHFGDGTRLSIL.

The CDR3 DNA is TGTGCCAGCAGCTCGCCCGGGACAGGGGGAAACACCATATATTTT. Its protein is CASSSPGTGGNTIYF. The rearrangement links TRBV5-4 to TRBJ1-3; TRBD1 aligns across 9 bases. Germline CDR1 SGHNT, CDR2 YYREEE (reference sequence). This CDR3 has 15 residues. Unmatched junction bases numbered 5, after V lost 3 bases and J lost 4 bases.

The CDR3 nucleotides are TGTGCCAGCAGTGACTCGTCCAGGGGGCAGAGGACAGATACGCAGTATTTT. This gives the protein CASSDSSRGQRTDTQYF. V gene TRBV6-4 combines with J gene TRBJ2-3, with 8 bases lining up with TRBD1. The V and J ends lost 0 bases and 3 bases, in that order; junction bases with no gene match: 8. Germline V gene data show CDR1 as MRHNA and CDR2 as SNTAGT. This CDR3 is built from 17 residues.

This chain joins TRBV6-5 and TRBJ1-2, with 7 bases matching TRBD1. The germline CDR1 and CDR2 sequences are MNHEY and SVGAGI. The CDR3 runs 14 residues. J lost 4 bases, V lost 0 bases, and 2 bases had no gene match. DNA of the CDR3: TGTGCCAGCAGTTACTCAGGGGGCGGCTATGGCTACACCTTC. This encodes CASSYSGGGYGYTF.

The chain uses TRBV28 and TRBJ1-5, with D possibly TRBD1 on 6 matching bases. CDR3 size: 15 residues. V gave up 6 bases and J gave up 5 bases, with 17 bases separating them. Germline V gene data show CDR1 as MDHEN and CDR2 as SYDVKM. The DNA of the CDR3 is TGTGCCAGCAGCCCATTGGGGGGGCGAGATCAGCCCCAGCATTTT. Translation gives CASSPLGGRDQPQHF.

The chain joins TRBV30 to TRBJ2-3; the match to TRBD2 covers 8 bases. The V gene end was trimmed by 4 bases and the J gene end by 2 bases; junction bases not matched to a gene: 11. CDR3 length equals 16 residues. CDR1 is GTSNPN and CDR2 is SVGIG in the germline V gene (reference sequence). CDR3 sequence (DNA): TGTGCCTGGATCCCCGGTCTAGCGGGTATCACAGATACGCAGTATTTT. It specifies CAWIPGLAGITDTQYF.

This chain connects TRBV28 to TRBJ1-1, with 7 bases matching TRBD1. Germline CDR1 reads MDHEN; CDR2 reads SYDVKM. Trimming took 7 bases from V and 4 from J; bases not matched to a gene: 6. CDR3 size: 13 residues. CDR3 residues: CASTVTGPTEAFF. DNA for the CDR3: TGTGCCAGCACCGTGACAGGGCCCACTGAAGCTTTCTTT.

This chain uses TRBV5-1 with TRBJ2-7; unclear D gene. The CDR3 extends over 11 amino acids. Germline values: CDR1 SGHRS, CDR2 YFSETQ. V was clipped by 4 bases and J by 1 base, with 3 bases between them. The CDR3 here is CASSESYEQYF. CDR3 coding DNA: TGCGCCAGCAGCGAGTCCTACGAGCAGTACTTC.

The chain recombines TRBV9 with TRBJ2-1; TRBD2 matches at 7 bases. V dropped 0 bases and J dropped 0; count of bases not matched to a gene: 3. Germline V CDR1 and CDR2: SGDLS, YYNGEE. This CDR3 contains 16 residues. The CDR3 spells CASSVVVAGSYNEQFF. The CDR3 bases are TGTGCCAGCAGCGTAGTGGTAGCGGGCTCCTACAATGAGCAGTTCTTC.

V and J are TRBV29-1 and TRBJ2-7; 9 bases match TRBD1. V was clipped by 1 base and J by 6 bases; unmatched bases: 13. Germline CDR1 SQVTM, CDR2 ANQGSEA. The CDR3 consists of 16 residues. The CDR3: CSVEGFPGQGTSEQYF. The CDR3 nucleotides are TGCAGCGTTGAAGGATTCCCGGGACAGGGAACATCCGAGCAGTACTTC.

The chain carries TRBV10-2 and TRBJ1-5, with 7 bases that match TRBD1. Germline V gene data show CDR1 as WSHSY and CDR2 as SAAADI. Trimming removed 7 bases from V and 2 bases from J; junction bases left unmatched: 5. This CDR3 comprises 14 residues. The CDR3 DNA reads TGCGCCAGCAAAGGGACAGATGGCAATCAGCCCCAGCATTTT. Translated: CASKGTDGNQPQHF.

V usage is TRBV11-3 and J usage is TRBJ2-2, with 13 bases matching TRBD2. Germline V gene lookup returns CDR1 SGHNT and CDR2 YENEEA. Trimming took 3 bases from V and 6 from J; bases not matched to a gene: 7. CDR3 length: 17 residues. DNA of the CDR3: TGTGCCAGCAGCTTGGGACGGACTAGCGGGAGACCCGGGGAGCTGTTTTTT. Its protein is CASSLGRTSGRPGELFF.

This chain links TRBV5-5 with TRBJ1-1; no firm D call. This CDR3 is built from 13 residues. V was clipped by 5 bases and J by 4 bases, with 12 bases between them. CDR1 and CDR2 (germline): SGHKS, YYEKEE (reference sequence). CDR3 residues: CASSIPRGTEAFF. The DNA of the CDR3 is TGTGCCAGCAGTATTCCACGGGGCACTGAAGCTTTCTTT.

The chain employs TRBV7-9 and TRBJ2-3, with TRBD2 matching over 12 bases. The CDR3 totals 17 residues. After removal of 6 bases from V and 7 bases from J, the junction contained 14 bases not matched to a gene. From germline, CDR1 is SEHNR and CDR2 FQNEAQ (reference sequence). The CDR3 DNA reads as TGTGCCAGCAGTCAACTAGCGGGAGGAAGAAAGTCGAATACGCAGTATTTT. Residues: CASSQLAGGRKSNTQYF.

The chain recombines TRBV15 with TRBJ2-5; D possibly corresponds to TRBD2 (6 bases). In germline, CDR1 is LNHNV, CDR2 YYDKDF (reference sequence). Trimming pared 0 bases from V and 5 bases from J, leaving 13 bases between. This CDR3 is 15 amino acids long. The CDR3 bases are TGTGCCACCAGCAGAGAGAGACTAGTCGGGGAGACCCAGTACTTC. Its protein is CATSRERLVGETQYF.

The chain recombines TRBV18 with TRBJ2-1; the D gene is possibly TRBD2 (5 bases). The V end was cut by 6 bases, the J end by 9 bases, with 15 bases between. Germline CDR1 and CDR2: KGHSH and LQKENI. The CDR3 is made up of 13 amino acids. CDR3: CASSRTTRSEQFF. CDR3 nucleotide sequence: TGTGCCAGCTCGCGCACCACTAGGAGTGAGCAGTTCTTC.

This sequence joins TRBV6-6 and TRBJ1-2, with TRBD1 matching 11 bases. V lost 0 bases to trimming and J lost 6 bases; unmatched junction nucleotides: 3. The CDR3 is made up of 15 amino acids. CDR1 MNHNY and CDR2 SVGAGI come from the germline V gene (reference sequence). CDR3 in amino acids: CASSYSDRGQDGYTF. CDR3 coding DNA: TGTGCCAGCAGTTACTCGGACAGGGGGCAAGATGGCTACACCTTC.

The gene calls are TRBV9 and TRBJ2-6; TRBD2 matches 14 bases. CDR3 length equals 21 residues. Looked up from germline, CDR1 is SGDLS and CDR2 is YYNGEE. Trimming removed 0 bases from V and 1 base from J; junction bases left unmatched: 9. The CDR3 region is CASSVATGLAGEYSGANVLTF. The CDR3 DNA follows: TGTGCCAGCAGCGTAGCTACGGGACTAGCGGGAGAATATTCTGGGGCCAACGTCCTGACTTTC.

The chain links TRBV5-1 to TRBJ2-1; TRBD2 agrees at 10 bases. The V and J ends lost 4 bases and 6 bases, in that order; junction bases with no gene match: 13. CDR3 size: 17 residues. The germline gives CDR1 SGHRS, CDR2 YFSETQ. CDR3 loop: CASSVLSKRGGANEQFF. DNA of the CDR3: TGCGCCAGCAGCGTCCTTTCTAAGCGGGGGGGGGCCAATGAGCAGTTCTTC. Full variable domain (outside the CDR3, taken from reference TRBV5-1 and TRBJ2-1): KAGVTQTPRYLIKTRGQQVTLSCSPISGHRSVSWYQQTPGQGLQFLFEYFSETQRNKGNFPGRFSGRQFSNSRSEMNVSTLELGDSALYLCASSVLSKRGGANEQFFGPGTRLTVL.

The rearrangement uses TRBV7-9 and TRBJ2-7; a possible D gene is TRBD2 (7 bases). The CDR3 spans 14 residues. The germline V gene has CDR1 SEHNR and CDR2 FQNEAQ (reference sequence). Between the trimmed V and J ends, which lost 5 bases and 7 bases, there was a span of 18 bases. The chain's CDR3 is CASSPMGGGLEQYF. The DNA of the CDR3 is TGTGCCAGCAGCCCCATGGGGGGGGGCTTAGAGCAGTACTTC.

CDR3 region: CASRGGTAYEQYF. The CDR3 DNA is TGTGCCAGTCGAGGCGGGACGGCCTACGAGCAGTACTTC. This chain links TRBV19 with TRBJ2-7; perhaps TRBD2 as D (6 bases). The V and J ends lost 8 bases and 2 bases respectively, with 13 bases between them. Germline CDR1 and CDR2: LNHDA and SQIVND (reference sequence). The CDR3 spans 13 residues.

V usage is TRBV5-1 and J usage is TRBJ1-1, with 9 bases aligning to TRBD1. From germline, CDR1 is SGHRS and CDR2 YFSETQ. The CDR3 runs to 15 residues. The J segment lost 5 bases and the V segment lost 3 bases, leaving 8 bases of the junction unmatched. The CDR3 region is CASSWKTGGETEAFF. The CDR3 DNA sequence: TGCGCCAGCAGCTGGAAGACAGGGGGAGAAACTGAAGCTTTCTTT.

This chain connects TRBV11-2 to TRBJ1-2; 7 bases map to TRBD1. V was clipped by 5 bases and J by 7 bases; unmatched bases: 13. Germline assignment: CDR1 SGHAT and CDR2 FQNNGV. The CDR3 covers 15 residues. CDR3 DNA: TGTGCCAGCAGCCCTCCGGACAGGCAGTTGGGTGGCTACACCTTC. Translated: CASSPPDRQLGGYTF.

CDR3 residues: CASSPWLAGTSYEQYF. The CDR3 bases are TGTGCCAGCAGCCCCTGGCTAGCGGGAACATCCTACGAGCAGTACTTC. The chain has TRBV25-1 and TRBJ2-7; 9 nucleotides match TRBD2. With 6 bases clipped from V and 1 base from J, the junction kept 10 bases outside the gene matches. Per germline, CDR1 MGHDK and CDR2 SYGVNS. This CDR3 has 16 amino acids.

The DNA for the CDR3 is TGTGCCAGCTACAGGGCGACCTCAGCTTTCTTT. It yields the protein CASYRATSAFF. The rearrangement joins TRBV2 to TRBJ1-1, with a possible D match to TRBD1 (6 bases). The ends were cut back, 8 bases at V and 10 bases at J, with 14 bases in the middle. The germline CDR1 and CDR2 sequences are SNHLY and FYNNEI. The CDR3 length is 11 residues. Combining the CDR3 with reference TRBV2 and TRBJ1-1 gives the whole variable domain EPEVTQTPSHQVTQMGQEVILRCVPISNHLYFYWYRQILGQKVEFLVSFYNNEISEKSEIFDDQFSVERPDGSNFTLKIRSTKLEDSAMYFCASYRATSAFFGQGTRLTVV.

The V gene is TRBV7-2, the J gene TRBJ2-5; 8 bases are shared with TRBD2. The end of the DNA aligns better with TRBJ2-7, so the J call may be wrong. This CDR3 contains 15 residues. Looked up from germline, CDR1 is SGHTA and CDR2 is FQGNSA. The CDR3 bases are TGTGCCAGCAGCTTAGGAAGCGGGAGCTCCTACGAGCAGTACTTC. Amino acids: CASSLGSGSSYEQYF.